This T cell receptor beta chain is drawn from a study of vaccination and CD4 T cells after COVID-19. Sample treatment: approximately nine-day PBMC culture with coronavirus spike peptide pools or control peptides (ViraFEST assay). ViraFEST grew antigen-specific T cells using peptide pools, then sequenced TCRs. Sequencing of DNA taken from cultured CD4+ T cells relied on the Oncomine TCR Beta short-read assay. A single record per CDR3 protein comes from TCRdb applying MiXCR to the PCR reads. The sample lists some 17,000 distinct CDR3 sequences, roughly 60% occurring once. As concerns this clonotype: Its antigen is unidentified.

Sequenced material: CD4+ T cells from blood, cultured in vitro, taken after SARS-CoV-2 vaccination. The TCR comes from a human donor who had recovered from COVID-19.

The CDR3 DNA sequence: TGTGCCAGCTGGGGACAGAAGTCTTCTAACTATGGCTACACCTTC. Translating it yields CASWGQKSSNYGYTF. The V and J genes are TRBV6-1 and TRBJ1-2; 7 bases map to TRBD1. The V and J ends lost 8 bases and 0 bases, in that order; junction bases with no gene match: 9. This CDR3 has 15 amino acids. Looked up from germline, CDR1 is MNHNS and CDR2 is SASEGT.